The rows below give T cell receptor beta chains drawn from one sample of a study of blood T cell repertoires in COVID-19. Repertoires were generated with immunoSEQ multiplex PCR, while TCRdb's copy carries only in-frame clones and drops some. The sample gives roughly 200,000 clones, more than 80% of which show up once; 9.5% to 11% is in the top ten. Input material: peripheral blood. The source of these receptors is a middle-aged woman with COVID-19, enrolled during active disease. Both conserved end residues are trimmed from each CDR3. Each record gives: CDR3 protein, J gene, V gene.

CDR3aa: ASSLSTTNEKLF
j_gene: TRBJ1-4
v_gene: TRBV9

CDR3aa: ASSSITGETQY
j_gene: TRBJ2-5
v_gene: TRBV19

CDR3aa: AWVSAGGPTDTQY
j_gene: TRBJ2-3
v_gene: TRBV30

CDR3aa: ASSEYKQGVYGYT
j_gene: TRBJ1-2
v_gene: TRBV25-1

CDR3aa: AWNPGNSPLH
j_gene: TRBJ1-6
v_gene: TRBV30

CDR3aa: ASSIQMYNEKLF
j_gene: TRBJ1-4
v_gene: TRBV19

CDR3aa: SVEGGLTQETQY
j_gene: TRBJ2-5
v_gene: TRBV29-1

CDR3aa: ASSPLGATNTGELF
j_gene: TRBJ2-2
v_gene: TRBV18

CDR3aa: ASSESQNYGYT
j_gene: TRBJ1-2
v_gene: TRBV6-1

CDR3aa: ASSQGRDRPNYGYT
j_gene: TRBJ1-2
v_gene: TRBV3-1/TRBV3-2

CDR3aa: ASSQRAGEGTGELF
j_gene: TRBJ2-2
v_gene: TRBV4-1

CDR3aa: ASSFDAAQETQY
j_gene: TRBJ2-5
v_gene: TRBV4-1

CDR3aa: ASSGGQSRGTIY
j_gene: TRBJ1-3
v_gene: TRBV9

CDR3aa: ASSPGGVNTEAF
j_gene: TRBJ1-1
v_gene: TRBV18

CDR3aa: AVAAHGQSSTDTQY
j_gene: TRBJ2-3
v_gene: TRBV24-1

CDR3aa: ASSATGYQPQH
j_gene: TRBJ1-5
v_gene: TRBV2

CDR3aa: ASSYLPGGGNEQF
j_gene: TRBJ2-1
v_gene: TRBV6-2/TRBV6-3

CDR3aa: ASGGKPGLGYEQF
j_gene: TRBJ2-1
v_gene: TRBV2

CDR3aa: ASSDSGLAGRDEQF
j_gene: TRBJ2-1
v_gene: TRBV6-4

CDR3aa: ASSQDDREEKLF
j_gene: TRBJ1-4
v_gene: TRBV5-1

CDR3aa: ASSGIGAGQILDTQY
j_gene: TRBJ2-3
v_gene: TRBV7-9